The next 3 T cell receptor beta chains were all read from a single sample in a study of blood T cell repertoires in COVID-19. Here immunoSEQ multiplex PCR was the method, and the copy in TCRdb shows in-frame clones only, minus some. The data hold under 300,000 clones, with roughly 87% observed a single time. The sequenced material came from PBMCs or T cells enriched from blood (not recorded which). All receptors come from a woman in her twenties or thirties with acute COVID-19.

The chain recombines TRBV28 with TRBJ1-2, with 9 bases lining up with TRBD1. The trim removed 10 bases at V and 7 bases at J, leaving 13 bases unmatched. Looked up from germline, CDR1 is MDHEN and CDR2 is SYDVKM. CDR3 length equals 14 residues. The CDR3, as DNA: TGTGCCACCCCAACAGGGGGCTTGTTCGGTGGCTACACCTTC. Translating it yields CATPTGGLFGGYTF.

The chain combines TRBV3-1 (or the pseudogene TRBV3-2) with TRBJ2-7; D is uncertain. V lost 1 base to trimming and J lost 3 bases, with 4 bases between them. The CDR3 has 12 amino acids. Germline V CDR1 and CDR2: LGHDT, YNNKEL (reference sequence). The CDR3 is CASSQALYEQYF. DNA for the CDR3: TGTGCCAGCAGCCAAGCTCTCTACGAGCAGTACTTC.

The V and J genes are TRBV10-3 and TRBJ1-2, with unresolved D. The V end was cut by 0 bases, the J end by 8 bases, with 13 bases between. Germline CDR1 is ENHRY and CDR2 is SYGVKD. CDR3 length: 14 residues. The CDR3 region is CAISESGRPEGYTF. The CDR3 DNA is TGTGCCATCAGTGAGTCCGGGAGGCCGGAAGGCTACACCTTC.